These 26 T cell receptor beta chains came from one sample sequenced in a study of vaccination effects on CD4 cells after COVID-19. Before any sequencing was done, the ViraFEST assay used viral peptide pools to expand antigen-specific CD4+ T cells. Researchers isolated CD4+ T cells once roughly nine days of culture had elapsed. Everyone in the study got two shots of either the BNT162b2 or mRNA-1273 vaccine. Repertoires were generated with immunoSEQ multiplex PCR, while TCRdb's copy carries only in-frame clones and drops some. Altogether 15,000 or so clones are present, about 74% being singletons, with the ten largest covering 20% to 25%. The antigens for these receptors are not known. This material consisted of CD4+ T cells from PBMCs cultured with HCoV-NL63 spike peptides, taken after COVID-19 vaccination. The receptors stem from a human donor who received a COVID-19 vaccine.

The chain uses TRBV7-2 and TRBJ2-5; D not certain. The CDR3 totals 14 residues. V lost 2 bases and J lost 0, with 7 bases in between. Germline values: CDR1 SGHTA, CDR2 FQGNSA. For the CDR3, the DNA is TGTGCCAGCAGCTTAAGTGGTCACCAAGAGACCCAGTACTTC. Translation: CASSLSGHQETQYF. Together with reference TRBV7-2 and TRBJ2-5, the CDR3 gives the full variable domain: GAGVSQSPSNKVTEKGKDVELRCDPISGHTALYWYRQSLGQGLEFLIYFQGNSAPDKSGLPSDRFSAERTGGSVSTLTIQRTQQEDSAVYLCASSLSGHQETQYFGPGTRLLVL.

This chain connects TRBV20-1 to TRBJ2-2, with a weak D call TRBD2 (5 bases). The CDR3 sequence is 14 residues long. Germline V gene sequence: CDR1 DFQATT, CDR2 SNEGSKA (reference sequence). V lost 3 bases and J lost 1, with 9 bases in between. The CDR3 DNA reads TGCAGTGCTAGTGGGCGGGTGAACACCGGGGAGCTGTTTTTT. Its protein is CSASGRVNTGELFF.

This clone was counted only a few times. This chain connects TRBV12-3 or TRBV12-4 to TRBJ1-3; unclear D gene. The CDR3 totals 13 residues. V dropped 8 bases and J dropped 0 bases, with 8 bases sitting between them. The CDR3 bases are TGTGCCAGCCTCGTGAACTCTGGAAACACCATATATTTT. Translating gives CASLVNSGNTIYF.

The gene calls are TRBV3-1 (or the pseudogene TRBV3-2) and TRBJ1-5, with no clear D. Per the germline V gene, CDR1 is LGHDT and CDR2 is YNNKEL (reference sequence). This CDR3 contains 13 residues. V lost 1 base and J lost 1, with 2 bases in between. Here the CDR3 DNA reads TGTGCCAGCAGCCAAGGGAGCAATCAGCCCCAGCATTTT. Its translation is CASSQGSNQPQHF.

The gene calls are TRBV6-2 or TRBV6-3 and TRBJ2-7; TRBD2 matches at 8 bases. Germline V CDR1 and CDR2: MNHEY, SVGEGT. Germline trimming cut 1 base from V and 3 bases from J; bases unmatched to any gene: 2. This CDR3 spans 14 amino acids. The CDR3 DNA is TGTGCCAGCAGTTACTGGAGCGGGAGCTACGAGCAGTACTTC. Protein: CASSYWSGSYEQYF.

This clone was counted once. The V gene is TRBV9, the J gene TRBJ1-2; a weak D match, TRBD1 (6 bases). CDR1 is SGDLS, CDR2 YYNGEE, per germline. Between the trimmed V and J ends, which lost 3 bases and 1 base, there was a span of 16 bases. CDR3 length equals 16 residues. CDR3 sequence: CASSGGGGQFNYGYTF. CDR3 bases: TGTGCCAGCAGCGGCGGGGGGGGGCAGTTTAACTATGGCTACACCTTC.

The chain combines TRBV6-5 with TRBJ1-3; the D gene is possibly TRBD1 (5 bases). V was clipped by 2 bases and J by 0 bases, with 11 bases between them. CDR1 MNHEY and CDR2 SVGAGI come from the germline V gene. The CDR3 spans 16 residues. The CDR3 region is CASSYGATVSGNTIYF. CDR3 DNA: TGTGCCAGCAGTTACGGGGCGACAGTCTCTGGAAACACCATATATTTT.

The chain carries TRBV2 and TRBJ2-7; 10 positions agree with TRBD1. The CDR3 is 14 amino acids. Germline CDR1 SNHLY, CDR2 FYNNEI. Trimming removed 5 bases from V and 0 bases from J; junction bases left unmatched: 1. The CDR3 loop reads CASSRDRGSYEQYF. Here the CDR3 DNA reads TGTGCCAGCAGTCGGGACAGGGGCTCCTACGAGCAGTACTTC.

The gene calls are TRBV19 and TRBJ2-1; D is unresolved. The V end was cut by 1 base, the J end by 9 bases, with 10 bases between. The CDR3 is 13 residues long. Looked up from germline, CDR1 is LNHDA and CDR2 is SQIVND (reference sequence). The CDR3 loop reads CASSIGGPSEQFF. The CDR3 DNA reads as TGTGCCAGTAGTATAGGAGGACCCAGTGAGCAGTTCTTC.

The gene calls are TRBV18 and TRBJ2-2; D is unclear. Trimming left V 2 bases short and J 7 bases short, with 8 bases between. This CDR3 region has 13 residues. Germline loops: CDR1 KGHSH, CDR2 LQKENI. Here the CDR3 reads CASSPKVRGELFF. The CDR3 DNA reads TGTGCCAGCTCACCAAAGGTTCGCGGGGAGCTGTTTTTT.

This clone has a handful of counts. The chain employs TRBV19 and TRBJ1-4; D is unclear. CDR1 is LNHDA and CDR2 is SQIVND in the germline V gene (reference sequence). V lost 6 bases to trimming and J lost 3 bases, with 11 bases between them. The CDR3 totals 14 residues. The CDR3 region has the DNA TGTGCCAGTAGCTACGGAATAGCTAATGAAAAACTGTTTTTT. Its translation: CASSYGIANEKLFF.

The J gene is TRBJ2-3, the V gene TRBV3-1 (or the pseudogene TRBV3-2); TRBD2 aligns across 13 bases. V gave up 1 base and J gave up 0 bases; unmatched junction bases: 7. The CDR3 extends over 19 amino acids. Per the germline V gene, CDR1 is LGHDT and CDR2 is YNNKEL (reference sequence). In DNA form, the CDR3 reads TGTGCCAGCAGCCAAGGACTAGCGGGAGGAACTTATAGCACAGATACGCAGTATTTT. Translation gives CASSQGLAGGTYSTDTQYF.

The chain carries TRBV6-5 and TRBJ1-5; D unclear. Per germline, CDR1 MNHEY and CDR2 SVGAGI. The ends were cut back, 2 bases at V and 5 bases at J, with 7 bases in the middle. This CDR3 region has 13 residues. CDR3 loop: CASSYREDQPQHF. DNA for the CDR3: TGTGCCAGCAGTTACAGGGAGGATCAGCCCCAGCATTTT.

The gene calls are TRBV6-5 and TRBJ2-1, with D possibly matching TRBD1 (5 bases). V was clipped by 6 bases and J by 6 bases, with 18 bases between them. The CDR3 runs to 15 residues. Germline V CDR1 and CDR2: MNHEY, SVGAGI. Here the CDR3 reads CASRTQGLPLNEQFF. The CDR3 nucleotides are TGTGCCAGCAGGACGCAGGGCCTACCACTCAATGAGCAGTTCTTC.

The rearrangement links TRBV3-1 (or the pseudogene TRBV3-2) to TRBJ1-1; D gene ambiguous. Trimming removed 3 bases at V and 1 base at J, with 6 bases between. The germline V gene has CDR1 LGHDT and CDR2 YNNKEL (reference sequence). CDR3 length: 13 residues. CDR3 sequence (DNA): TGTGCCAGCAGCCACCTTGAGAACACTGAAGCTTTCTTT. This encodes CASSHLENTEAFF.

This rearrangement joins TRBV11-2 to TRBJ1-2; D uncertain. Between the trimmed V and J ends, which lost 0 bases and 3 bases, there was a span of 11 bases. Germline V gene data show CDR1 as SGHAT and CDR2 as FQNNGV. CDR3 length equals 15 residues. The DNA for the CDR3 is TGTGCCAGCAGCTTAGAGTCTGGCAGTCACTATGGCTACACCTTC. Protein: CASSLESGSHYGYTF.

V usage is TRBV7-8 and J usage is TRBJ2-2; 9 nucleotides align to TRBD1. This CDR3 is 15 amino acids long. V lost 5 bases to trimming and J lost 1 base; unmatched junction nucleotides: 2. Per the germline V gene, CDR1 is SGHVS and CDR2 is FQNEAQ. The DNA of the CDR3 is TGTGCCAGCAGCAGACAGGGGGAGAACACCGGGGAGCTGTTTTTT. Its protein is CASSRQGENTGELFF.

This chain's CDR3 is CASSQIPGSSYEQYF. The CDR3 DNA is TGTGCCAGCAGCCAAATCCCGGGAAGCTCCTACGAGCAGTACTTC. The V gene is TRBV3-1 (or the pseudogene TRBV3-2), the J gene TRBJ2-7; D might be TRBD2 (5 bases). V dropped 2 bases and J dropped 0 bases, with 11 bases sitting between them. Germline V gene sequence: CDR1 LGHDT, CDR2 YNNKEL (reference sequence). The CDR3 runs to 15 residues.

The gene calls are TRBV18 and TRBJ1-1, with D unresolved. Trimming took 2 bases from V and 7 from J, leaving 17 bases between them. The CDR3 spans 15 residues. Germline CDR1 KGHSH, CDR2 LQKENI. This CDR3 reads CASSPAGSPIVEAFF. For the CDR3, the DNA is TGTGCCAGCTCACCAGCGGGGTCCCCCATCGTTGAAGCTTTCTTT.

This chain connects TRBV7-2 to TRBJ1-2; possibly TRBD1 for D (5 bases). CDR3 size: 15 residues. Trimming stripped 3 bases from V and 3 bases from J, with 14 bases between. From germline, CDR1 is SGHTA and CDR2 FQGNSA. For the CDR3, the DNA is TGTGCCAGCAGCTTTCAAGAGGGGTCCCACTATGGCTACACCTTC. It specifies CASSFQEGSHYGYTF.

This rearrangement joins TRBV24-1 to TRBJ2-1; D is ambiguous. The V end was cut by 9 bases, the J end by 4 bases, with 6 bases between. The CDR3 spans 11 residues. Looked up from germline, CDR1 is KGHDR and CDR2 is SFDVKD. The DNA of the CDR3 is TGTGCCACCCAGGAATACAATGAGCAGTTCTTC. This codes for CATQEYNEQFF.

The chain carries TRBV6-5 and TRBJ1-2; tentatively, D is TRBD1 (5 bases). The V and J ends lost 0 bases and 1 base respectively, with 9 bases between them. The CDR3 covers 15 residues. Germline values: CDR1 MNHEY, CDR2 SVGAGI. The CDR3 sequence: CASSYSRQINYGYTF. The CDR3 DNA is TGTGCCAGCAGTTACTCGAGACAGATTAACTATGGCTACACCTTC.

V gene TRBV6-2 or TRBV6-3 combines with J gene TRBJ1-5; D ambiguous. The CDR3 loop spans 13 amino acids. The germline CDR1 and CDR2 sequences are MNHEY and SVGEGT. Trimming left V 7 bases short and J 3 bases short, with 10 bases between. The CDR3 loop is CASTPGNNQPQHF. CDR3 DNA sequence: TGTGCCAGCACCCCAGGCAACAATCAGCCCCAGCATTTT.

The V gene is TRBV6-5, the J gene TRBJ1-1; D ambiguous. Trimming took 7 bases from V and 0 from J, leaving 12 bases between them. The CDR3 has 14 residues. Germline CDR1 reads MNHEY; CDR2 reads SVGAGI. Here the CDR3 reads CASIRRPMNTEAFF. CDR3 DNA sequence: TGTGCCAGCATCCGTAGACCCATGAACACTGAAGCTTTCTTT.

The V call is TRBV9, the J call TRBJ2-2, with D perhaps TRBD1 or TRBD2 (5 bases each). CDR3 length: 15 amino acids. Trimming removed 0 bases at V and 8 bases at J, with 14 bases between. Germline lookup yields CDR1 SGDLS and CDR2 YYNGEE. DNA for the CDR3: TGTGCCAGCAGCGTAGCTTGGGACCGTGGGGGGGAGCTGTTTTTT. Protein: CASSVAWDRGGELFF.

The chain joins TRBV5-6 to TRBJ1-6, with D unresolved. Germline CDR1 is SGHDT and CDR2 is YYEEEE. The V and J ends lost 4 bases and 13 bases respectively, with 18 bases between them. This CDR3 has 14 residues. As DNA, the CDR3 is TGTGCCAGCAGCCGTGGGGTTTACAACTCTCCCCTCCACTTT. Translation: CASSRGVYNSPLHF.